What follows are 8 T cell receptor beta chains derived from one specimen sequenced in a study of T cell clonality in common variable immunodeficiency. Measured with immunoSEQ multiplex PCR; TCRdb has only the in-frame clones, and not every one. This sample comprises over 35,000 clones, none seen once only. The source material was peripheral blood mononuclear cells. Receptors originate from a person aged 18-70 years in good health.

This clone was seen ten or more times. Coverage ceases 3 residues before the CDR3 finishes, and the germline J gene fills in the end. This chain joins TRBV5-1 and TRBJ1-4, with D perhaps TRBD1 (5 bases). The ends were cut back, 2 bases at V and 0 bases at J, with 17 bases in the middle. CDR1 and CDR2 from the germline V gene are SGHRS and YFSETQ. The CDR3 length is 18 residues. Partial CDR3 DNA: TGCGCCAGCAGCTTAATAGGGAGGCTGGGGCCAACTAATGAAAAA. Translated, it gives CASSLIGRLGPTNEK. The CDR3 in its entirety is CASSLIGRLGPTNEKLFF.

This clone was counted a few times. The CDR3 end lies 3 residues beyond the end of the read and is filled in from the germline J gene. The gene calls are TRBV19 and TRBJ2-1, with TRBD1 identical over 8 bases. From germline, CDR1 is LNHDA and CDR2 SQIVND (reference sequence). The CDR3 extends over 16 amino acids. V shed 5 bases, J shed 7 bases, and the junction held 13 bases outside the gene matches. CDR3 in amino acids: CASSRFPGQVENEQFF. Incomplete CDR3 DNA: TGTGCCAGTAGTCGCTTTCCGGGACAGGTCGAGAATGAG.

This clone has ten or more counts. This CDR3 is CASSFLTPDTQYF. CDR3 bases read: TGTGCCAGCAGTTTTCTGACTCCCGATACG. The chain carries TRBV12-3 or TRBV12-4 and TRBJ2-3, with D hard to call. The CDR3 end lies 3 residues beyond the end of the read and is filled in from the germline J gene. The V gene lost 3 bases and the J gene lost 6 bases, with 10 bases spanning the gap. The CDR3 loop spans 13 amino acids.

This clone was observed at least ten times. The DNA read from the CDR3 is TGCAGTGCTAGCCAGGGACTAGGACAGACC. Its translation is CSASQGLGQT. The CDR3 reads in full as CSASQGLGQTQYF. The V gene is TRBV20-1, the J gene TRBJ2-5, with 8 bases lining up with TRBD2. Coverage ceases 3 residues before the CDR3 finishes, and the germline J gene fills in the end. Germline V gene data show CDR1 as DFQATT and CDR2 as SNEGSKA (reference sequence). With 3 bases clipped from V and 6 bases from J, the junction kept 6 bases outside the gene matches. The length of the CDR3 is 13 residues.

This clone was observed many times. The read terminates 3 residues before the CDR3 end, so the remaining end is supplied by the germline J gene. The chain joins TRBV19 to TRBJ1-6; D is possibly TRBD1 (6 bases). Looked up from germline, CDR1 is LNHDA and CDR2 is SQIVND (reference sequence). The ends were cut back, 5 bases at V and 10 bases at J, with 18 bases in the middle. The CDR3 sequence is 15 residues long. The CDR3 is CASSLQTGNTSPLHF. CDR3 DNA, as far as it was read: TGTGCCAGTAGTTTACAAACAGGGAACACGTCACCC.

In its sample, this clone was seen a few times. The read finishes 3 residues shy of the CDR3 end, and the germline J gene is used to complete it. The chain couples TRBV7-6 to TRBJ2-2; 8 nucleotides line up with TRBD2. CDR3 length: 18 residues. V lost 0 bases and J lost 6; bases outside the gene matches: 12. The V gene's germline CDR1 is SGHVS and CDR2 FNYEAQ. The CDR3 region is CASSLAVAAGGFSGELFF. CDR3 DNA (partial): TGTGCCAGCAGCTTAGCGGTCGCGGCGGGAGGTTTTTCCGGGGAG.

This clone was observed a few times. This may come from a read error, since a much larger clone is one base off. Read data end 3 residues before the CDR3 end; the end is taken from the germline J gene. The chain employs TRBV7-9 and TRBJ2-3, with 7 bases aligning to TRBD1. Germline V CDR1 and CDR2: SEHNR, FQNEAQ (reference sequence). The CDR3 is made up of 15 amino acids. The CDR3 sequence: CASSLVYRGRQPQYF. Partial CDR3 DNA: TGTGCCAGCAGCTTAGTTTACAGGGGCCGTCAGCCG.

This clone was observed many times. Read coverage stops 3 residues before the CDR3 terminus; the germline J gene supplies the remainder. The gene calls are TRBV7-9 and TRBJ2-4; 9 bases fit TRBD1. The CDR3 length is 14 residues. Germline V CDR1 and CDR2: SEHNR, FQNEAQ (reference sequence). V lost 6 bases, J lost 5 bases, and 5 bases stayed unmatched. The CDR3 spells CASSLRDRENIQYF. The sequenced part of the CDR3 DNA is TGTGCCAGCAGTCTGAGGGACAGGGAAAACATT.